The clone carrying this T cell receptor beta chain has a handful of counts. Germline loops: CDR1 SGDLS, CDR2 YYNGEE. The CDR3 runs to 15 residues. J gave up 3 bases and V 0 bases, and 4 bases lay outside the gene matches. Treatment here: oral pan-JAK inhibitor, 5-10 mg twice daily. The data derive from a study of CD8+ T cells in alopecia areata. RNA extraction was followed by reverse transcription into cDNA, which acted as the sequencing template. Profiling relied on immunoSEQ multiplex PCR, and the TCRdb table lists in-frame clones only, not all of them. The table has some 240,000 clones, 50% to 70% seen once; the top ten hold 1.5% to 2%.

Here the sequenced sample was CD4+ T cells sorted from blood, taken at week 4, from a patient treated with tofacitinib. The clonotype comes from a human donor with alopecia areata. The chain combines TRBV9 with TRBJ2-7; TRBD2 aligns across 9 bases. In DNA form, the CDR3 reads TGTGCCAGCAGCGTAGGAGCGGGGGGTTTCTACGAGCAGTACTTC. This sequence encodes CASSVGAGGFYEQYF.